What follows are 19 T cell receptor beta chains derived from one specimen sequenced in a study of blood T cell repertoires in COVID-19. The repertoire was sequenced with immunoSEQ multiplex PCR; TCRdb's copy has only in-frame clones and lacks some. The profile shows about half a million clones, around 85% of them singletons. Sequenced material: peripheral blood. The source of these receptors is a human donor in a cohort sampled during active COVID-19.

The CDR3 here is CASSQTGQGGNTIYF. CDR3 nucleotide sequence: TGTGCCAGCAGCCAAACAGGACAGGGTGGAAACACCATATATTTT. The chain is built from TRBV7-2 and TRBJ1-3, with 8 bases lining up with TRBD1. This CDR3 contains 15 residues. After removal of 5 bases from V and 3 bases from J, the junction contained 6 bases not matched to a gene. CDR1 is SGHTA and CDR2 is FQGNSA in the germline V gene. The variable domain in full, completed from reference TRBV7-2 and TRBJ1-3, reads GAGVSQSPSNKVTEKGKDVELRCDPISGHTALYWYRQSLGQGLEFLIYFQGNSAPDKSGLPSDRFSAERTGGSVSTLTIQRTQQEDSAVYLCASSQTGQGGNTIYFGEGSWLTVV.

Here the CDR3 DNA reads TGTGCCAGCAGCCATGCAGGACAGATGGGGCCTGACACAGATACGCAGTATTTT. Its protein product is CASSHAGQMGPDTDTQYF. This sequence joins TRBV7-8 and TRBJ2-3; weak D call: TRBD1 (6 bases). Trimming left V 5 bases short and J 2 bases short, with 23 bases between. CDR1 SGHVS and CDR2 FQNEAQ come from the germline V gene. The CDR3 is 18 residues long.

This chain uses TRBV27 with TRBJ1-2; tentative D call: TRBD1 (6 bases). V was pared by 4 bases and J by 5 bases, with 17 bases between. This CDR3 is built from 15 residues. Germline CDR1 MNHEY, CDR2 SMNVEV (reference sequence). This chain's CDR3 is CASSSPRRGGYGYTF. CDR3 coding DNA: TGTGCCAGCAGTTCACCCCGCAGGGGTGGATATGGCTACACCTTC.

The CDR3 sequence is CASSSPRGELFF. The CDR3 nucleotides read TGTGCCAGCAGCTCCCCGAGGGGGGAGCTGTTTTTT. The chain uses TRBV7-9 and TRBJ2-2; D is unclear. This CDR3 region has 12 residues. V gave up 4 bases and J gave up 8 bases, with 8 bases separating them. Germline CDR1 and CDR2: SEHNR and FQNEAQ (reference sequence).

This clone was counted ten times or more. The chain links TRBV27 to TRBJ2-7; D is unclear. The germline V gene has CDR1 MNHEY and CDR2 SMNVEV (reference sequence). CDR3 length equals 16 residues. V was cut by 3 bases and J by 1 base, with 16 bases left in between. The CDR3 here is CASSFDPLGSSYEQYF. The CDR3 coding sequence is TGTGCCAGCAGTTTCGATCCGCTGGGCAGTTCCTACGAGCAGTACTTC.

This chain uses TRBV19 with TRBJ2-7, with a tentative D call TRBD1 (6 bases). Trimming removed 3 bases from V and 2 bases from J, with 14 bases in between. The CDR3 spans 15 residues. CDR1 LNHDA and CDR2 SQIVND come from the germline V gene (reference sequence). The CDR3 sequence is CASSIGTQLPYEQYF. In DNA form, the CDR3 reads TGTGCCAGTAGTATCGGGACACAACTACCCTACGAGCAGTACTTC. The whole variable domain, remainder taken from reference TRBV19 and TRBJ2-7, is DGGITQSPKYLFRKEGQNVTLSCEQNLNHDAMYWYRQDPGQGLRLIYYSQIVNDFQKGDIAEGYSVSREKKESFPLTVTSAQKNPTAFYLCASSIGTQLPYEQYFGPGTRLTVT.

The chain joins TRBV5-1 to TRBJ2-2; D is possibly TRBD2 (7 bases). CDR3 size: 17 residues. Between the trimmed V and J ends, which lost 4 bases and 1 base, there was a span of 17 bases. Germline V gene sequence: CDR1 SGHRS, CDR2 YFSETQ. The CDR3 is CASSPMGGAGNTGELFF. The DNA of the CDR3 is TGCGCCAGCAGCCCCATGGGGGGGGCGGGGAACACCGGGGAGCTGTTTTTT.

The rearrangement links TRBV3-1 (or the pseudogene TRBV3-2) to TRBJ2-7, with 8 bases that match TRBD1. CDR3 length: 13 residues. Germline V gives CDR1 LGHDT, CDR2 YNNKEL (reference sequence). The V gene end was trimmed by 1 base and the J gene end by 10 bases; junction bases not matched to a gene: 6. The CDR3 DNA follows: TGTGCCAGCAGCCAAGGGTGGACAGGGCCACAGTACTTC. Residues: CASSQGWTGPQYF.

The CDR3, as DNA: TGCGCCAGCAGTGAGTCACTCGTTTACAATGAGCAGTTCTTC. Protein sequence: CASSESLVYNEQFF. The gene calls are TRBV10-1 and TRBJ2-1; D unresolved. Trimming left V 0 bases short and J 4 bases short, with 7 bases between. Germline CDR1 is WNHNN and CDR2 is SYGVQD (reference sequence). The CDR3 has 14 amino acids.

This chain uses TRBV11-2 with TRBJ1-1; 7 bases map to TRBD1. This CDR3 has 13 amino acids. Germline assignment: CDR1 SGHAT and CDR2 FQNNGV. The ends lost 7 bases at V and 2 bases at J; junction bases unmatched: 4. CDR3 region: CASKQGSNTEAFF. The CDR3 DNA reads as TGTGCCAGCAAACAGGGGAGCAACACTGAAGCTTTCTTT. Full variable domain (remainder filled in from reference TRBV11-2 and TRBJ1-1): EAGVAQSPRYKIIEKRQSVAFWCNPISGHATLYWYQQILGQGPKLLIQFQNNGVVDDSQLPKDRFSAERLKGVDSTLKIQPAKLEDSAVYLCASKQGSNTEAFFGQGTRLTVV.

This rearrangement joins TRBV4-2 to TRBJ2-2, with D perhaps TRBD2 (5 bases). The V gene's germline CDR1 is LGHNA and CDR2 YNFKEQ. Between the trimmed V and J ends, which lost 3 bases and 7 bases, there was a span of 12 bases. This CDR3 has 14 amino acids. CDR3 DNA: TGTGCCAGCAGCCACCTAGCTGGTAACGGGGAGCTGTTTTTT. Translating it yields CASSHLAGNGELFF.

The rearrangement links TRBV6-5 to TRBJ2-5, with D perhaps matching TRBD2 (5 bases). Germline-derived CDR1 and CDR2 are MNHEY and SVGAGI. V dropped 8 bases and J dropped 5 bases, with 15 bases sitting between them. The CDR3 has 13 amino acids. The CDR3, as DNA: TGTGCCAGCTGGAGGACTGGGTCGGAGACCCAGTACTTC. Residues: CASWRTGSETQYF.

This clone has a count of ten or more. The rearrangement joins TRBV28 to TRBJ1-1; D gene uncertain. The CDR3 is made up of 15 amino acids. V shed 8 bases and J shed 0 bases, with 16 bases lying between them. CDR1 and CDR2 from the germline V gene are MDHEN and SYDVKM. The CDR3 region has the DNA TGTGCCAGCCCTCCAGGTCCCGGGATGAACACTGAAGCTTTCTTT. Encoded protein: CASPPGPGMNTEAFF.

J is TRBJ1-6 and V is TRBV28; D unresolved. CDR3 length: 13 amino acids. Germline V gives CDR1 MDHEN, CDR2 SYDVKM. V gave up 9 bases and J gave up 4 bases, with 10 bases separating them. The CDR3 sequence is CASLRGYNSPLHF. The CDR3 nucleotides read TGTGCCAGTTTGCGCGGGTATAATTCACCCCTCCACTTT.

The chain links TRBV11-2 to TRBJ2-7; 7 bases are a match to TRBD1. From germline, CDR1 is SGHAT and CDR2 FQNNGV. The CDR3 has 16 residues. V shed 5 bases and J 3 bases; nucleotides not matched to a gene: 13. The CDR3 DNA sequence: TGTGCCAGCAGCATCATGGACAGGATGGGGAGCTACGAGCAGTACTTC. Amino acids: CASSIMDRMGSYEQYF.

Here the CDR3 DNA reads TGTGCCAGCAGCTTGGAGGGACAGGTTATGAACACTGAAGCTTTCTTT. The encoded protein is CASSLEGQVMNTEAFF. The chain recombines TRBV5-6 with TRBJ1-1; the match to TRBD1 covers 8 bases. CDR1 and CDR2 from the germline V gene are SGHDT and YYEEEE. CDR3 length: 16 amino acids. After removal of 0 bases from V and 0 bases from J, the junction contained 4 bases not matched to a gene.

This sequence joins TRBV9 and TRBJ2-1; the match to TRBD1 covers 8 bases. V shed 3 bases and J 6 bases; nucleotides not matched to a gene: 8. Per the germline V gene, CDR1 is SGDLS and CDR2 is YYNGEE. This CDR3 has 15 amino acids. DNA of the CDR3: TGTGCCAGCAGCGCTGGACAGGGACGCATCAATGAGCAGTTCTTC. It codes for CASSAGQGRINEQFF.

This sequence joins TRBV19 and TRBJ2-1; 7 bases are shared with TRBD2. V was clipped by 4 bases and J by 7 bases; unmatched bases: 7. This CDR3 region has 14 residues. CDR1 LNHDA and CDR2 SQIVND come from the germline V gene (reference sequence). CDR3 nucleotide sequence: TGTGCCAGTAGTAAGACTAGCTTAGGGAATGAGCAGTTCTTC. Translated: CASSKTSLGNEQFF.

The gene calls are TRBV19 and TRBJ2-1; D unresolved. Germline V gives CDR1 LNHDA, CDR2 SQIVND (reference sequence). The V end lost 3 bases, the J end lost 2 bases, and 17 bases lay between the germline ends. CDR3 length: 17 residues. The CDR3 DNA sequence: TGTGCCAGTAGTATGCGAGCCGCGGCTCTACCCTACAATGAGCAGTTCTTC. As protein: CASSMRAAALPYNEQFF.